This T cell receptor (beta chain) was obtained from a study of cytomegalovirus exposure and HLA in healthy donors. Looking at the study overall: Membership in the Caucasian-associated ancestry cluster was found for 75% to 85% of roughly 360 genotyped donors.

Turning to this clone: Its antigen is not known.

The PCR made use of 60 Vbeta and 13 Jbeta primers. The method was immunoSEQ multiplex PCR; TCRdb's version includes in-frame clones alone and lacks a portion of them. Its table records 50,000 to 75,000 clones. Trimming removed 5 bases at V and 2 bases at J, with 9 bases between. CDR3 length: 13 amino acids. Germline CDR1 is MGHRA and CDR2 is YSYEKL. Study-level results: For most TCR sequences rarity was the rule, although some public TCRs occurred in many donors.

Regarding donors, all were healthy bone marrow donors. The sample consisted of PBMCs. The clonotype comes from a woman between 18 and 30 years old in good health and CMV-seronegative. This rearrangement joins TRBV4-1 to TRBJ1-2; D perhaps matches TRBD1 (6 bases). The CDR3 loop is CASSYRENYGYTF. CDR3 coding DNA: TGCGCCAGCAGCTACAGGGAAAACTATGGCTACACCTTC.